The 5 T cell receptor beta chains listed next were all sequenced from one sample in a study of blood T cell repertoires in COVID-19. Method: immunoSEQ multiplex PCR; TCRdb's copy keeps in-frame clones and lacks some. The repertoire holds fewer than 75,000 clones, with approximately 79% as singletons. The sample taken for sequencing was peripheral blood. These receptors all stem from a man in his 60s with acute or convalescent COVID-19.

The chain has TRBV11-2 and TRBJ1-1; D is perhaps TRBD1 (5 bases). This CDR3 is 14 amino acids long. Trimming removed 4 bases at V and 0 bases at J, with 9 bases between. CDR1 SGHAT and CDR2 FQNNGV come from the germline V gene. The CDR3 here is CASSWGALNTEAFF. The CDR3, as DNA: TGTGCCAGCAGCTGGGGCGCGTTGAACACTGAAGCTTTCTTT. The whole variable domain, remainder taken from reference TRBV11-2 and TRBJ1-1, is EAGVAQSPRYKIIEKRQSVAFWCNPISGHATLYWYQQILGQGPKLLIQFQNNGVVDDSQLPKDRFSAERLKGVDSTLKIQPAKLEDSAVYLCASSWGALNTEAFFGQGTRLTVV.

V gene TRBV5-4 combines with J gene TRBJ1-6, with 9 bases identical to TRBD1. The CDR3 has 14 amino acids. The V gene's germline CDR1 is SGHNT and CDR2 YYREEE (reference sequence). V dropped 4 bases and J dropped 13; count of bases not matched to a gene: 9. The CDR3 DNA is TGTGCCAGCAGCGACGGGACAGGGATCGCGCCCCTCCACTTT. Protein sequence: CASSDGTGIAPLHF.

The V gene is TRBV19, the J gene TRBJ1-5; weak D call: TRBD1 (5 bases). The CDR3 has 16 residues. Germline V gives CDR1 LNHDA, CDR2 SQIVND (reference sequence). V dropped 8 bases and J dropped 1 base, with 18 bases sitting between them. CDR3 in amino acids: CASWQSQGGSNQPQHF. The CDR3 DNA follows: TGTGCCAGTTGGCAGAGCCAGGGTGGGAGCAATCAGCCCCAGCATTTT. The full variable domain, its missing parts supplied by reference TRBV19 and TRBJ1-5, is DGGITQSPKYLFRKEGQNVTLSCEQNLNHDAMYWYRQDPGQGLRLIYYSQIVNDFQKGDIAEGYSVSREKKESFPLTVTSAQKNPTAFYLCASWQSQGGSNQPQHFGDGTRLSIL.

The chain carries TRBV10-3 and TRBJ1-1; no reliable D call. This CDR3 comprises 13 residues. Between the trimmed V and J ends, which lost 4 bases and 1 base, there was a span of 7 bases. From germline, CDR1 is ENHRY and CDR2 SYGVKD. In DNA, the CDR3 is TGTGCCATCAGTGCCAACGGGAACACTGAAGCTTTCTTT. Translating gives CAISANGNTEAFF.

The rearrangement joins TRBV12-3 or TRBV12-4 to TRBJ1-1; D uncertain. There are 13 residues in the CDR3. Deletions cut 3 bases from V and 6 bases from J, with 11 bases between. The chain's CDR3 is CASSFKVDSEAFF. The CDR3 DNA reads as TGTGCCAGCAGTTTTAAGGTTGACTCTGAAGCTTTCTTT.